This T cell receptor beta chain is from a study of T cell responses to AZD1222 COVID-19 vaccine. Whole-study context: Second-dose recipients at about 4 or about 12 weeks were treated as one pooled group.

Broader study findings: Repertoire samples came only from after the peak T cell response. Reports say nearly half of spike-specific TCRs go after unmutated variant regions.

Note on this clone: Its antigen remains unidentified.

TCRdb keeps only in-frame clones here, not all; method: immunoSEQ multiplex PCR. The sample holds 100,000 to 120,000 clones; 88% are singletons and the top ten take 1.6%. This CDR3 has 12 residues. Trimming cost V 6 bases and J 5 bases, with 7 bases left between them. From germline, CDR1 is KGHSH and CDR2 LQKENI. Sequenced material: peripheral blood, taken on day 0 of AZD1222 vaccination. The chain uses TRBV18 and TRBJ1-4; tentative D call: TRBD1 (6 bases). The receptor was isolated from an adult in good health. CDR3 loop: CASSRGNEKLFF. For the CDR3, the DNA is TGTGCCAGCTCGAGGGGGAATGAAAAACTGTTTTTT. The variable domain in full, completed from reference TRBV18 and TRBJ1-4, reads NAGVMQNPRHLVRRRGQEARLRCSPMKGHSHVYWYRQLPEEGLKFMVYLQKENIIDESGMPKERFSAEFPKEGPSILRIQQVVRGDSAAYFCASSRGNEKLFFGSGTQLSVL.